A selection of T cell receptor beta chains follows, all from one sample in a study of T cell responses to AZD1222 COVID-19 vaccine. Libraries were prepared by immunoSEQ multiplex PCR; TCRdb keeps only in-frame clonotypes and omits some of them. The sample has 90,000 to 150,000 clones, roughly 86% seen once. Specimen: peripheral blood, collected on day 0 of AZD1222 vaccination. These receptors were taken from an adult in good health. The CDR3 runs from the conserved cysteine through the conserved F or W. D genes are given only for firm matches. Expanded clones get a size class; other rows say once, few or many, or leave the size out.

TRBV24-1	TRBJ1-5	TRBD1	NA	CATGEGAEQPQHF	TGTGCCACCGGTGAGGGGGCGGAGCAGCCCCAGCATTTT
TRBV5-4	TRBJ1-1	TRBD1	once	CASSLPGTEVRQAFF	TGTGCCAGCAGCCTACCCGGGACAGAGGTCCGTCAAGCTTTCTTT
TRBV7-2	TRBJ2-3	TRBD2	NA	CASSRDYLSTDTQYF	TGTGCCAGCAGCCGGGACTACCTATCCACAGATACGCAGTATTTT
TRBV27	TRBJ2-1	TRBD1	NA	CASSPRGQGVPYNEQFF	TGTGCCAGCAGTCCCCGAGGCCAGGGGGTTCCCTACAATGAGCAGTTCTTC
TRBV3-1/TRBV3-2	TRBJ1-2	NA	NA	CASSQPGEYGYTF	TGTGCCAGCAGCCAACCAGGGGAATATGGCTACACCTTC
TRBV5-5	TRBJ2-2	TRBD1	NA	CASSLTGDAGELFF	TGTGCCAGCAGCTTGACAGGGGACGCCGGGGAGCTGTTTTTT
TRBV11-2	TRBJ1-2	NA	once	CASSPTGLNYGYTF	TGTGCCAGCAGCCCGACAGGCCTCAACTATGGCTACACCTTC
TRBV5-1	TRBJ1-4	TRBD1	NA	CASSLEQGAREKLFF	TGCGCCAGCAGCTTGGAGCAGGGGGCTAGGGAAAAACTGTTTTTT
TRBV3-1/TRBV3-2	TRBJ2-2	TRBD1	NA	CASSQVYLWDRNTGELFF	TGTGCCAGCAGCCAAGTATATCTTTGGGACAGAAACACCGGGGAGCTGTTTTTT
TRBV28	TRBJ1-5	NA	NA	CASTENSNQPQHF	TGTGCCAGCACCGAAAATAGCAATCAGCCCCAGCATTTT
TRBV6-6	TRBJ2-7	TRBD2	few	CASSYSSGRASYEQYF	TGTGCCAGCAGTTACAGTAGCGGGAGGGCCTCGTACGAGCAGTACTTC
TRBV6-5	TRBJ1-1	NA	NA	CASSYLIGYTEAFF	TGTGCCAGCAGTTACCTCATAGGGTACACTGAAGCTTTCTTT
TRBV6-5	TRBJ2-3	TRBD2	NA	CASSQGLAGGDTQYF	TGTGCCAGCAGTCAGGGACTAGCGGGAGGTGATACGCAGTATTTT
TRBV30	TRBJ1-2	NA	NA	CAWSGESSGYTF	TGTGCCTGGAGTGGAGAAAGTAGTGGCTACACCTTC
TRBV5-8	TRBJ2-5	NA	NA	CASSSQGNQYF	TGTGCCAGCAGCTCACAGGGAAACCAGTACTTC
TRBV11-2	TRBJ1-1	NA	NA	CASSPQMNTEAFF	TGTGCCAGCAGCCCGCAGATGAACACTGAAGCTTTCTTT
TRBV10-1	TRBJ2-3	TRBD2	few	CASSVGNSGMGDTQYF	TGCGCCAGCAGTGTGGGTAATAGCGGGATGGGCGATACGCAGTATTTT
TRBV3-1/TRBV3-2	TRBJ2-3	TRBD2	NA	CASSHGGRTDTQYF	TGTGCCAGCAGCCATGGCGGGAGAACAGATACGCAGTATTTT
TRBV15	TRBJ1-3	NA	NA	CATSRERLGGNTIYF	TGTGCCACCAGCAGAGAGCGATTGGGTGGAAACACCATATATTTT
TRBV14	TRBJ1-2	NA	once	CASSQTSGAYGYTF	TGTGCCAGCAGCCAGACCAGCGGAGCCTATGGCTACACCTTC
TRBV4-1	TRBJ1-1	NA	NA	CASSQFMNTEAFF	TGCGCCAGCAGCCAATTCATGAACACTGAAGCTTTCTTT
TRBV13	TRBJ2-4	NA	NA	CASSLSGGNIQYF	TGTGCCAGCAGCCTCTCTGGGGGGAACATTCAGTACTTC
TRBV6-6	TRBJ1-5	NA	NA	CASTLLGTPDQPQHF	TGTGCCAGCACCCTACTGGGGACACCCGATCAGCCCCAGCATTTT
TRBV27	TRBJ1-4	NA	NA	CASSLSPPRETNINEKLFF	TGTGCCAGCAGTTTATCGCCCCCTCGCGAAACCAATATTAATGAAAAACTGTTTTTT
TRBV5-1	TRBJ2-2	NA	NA	CASNTGELFF	TGCGCCAGCAACACCGGGGAGCTGTTTTTT
TRBV16	TRBJ2-1	TRBD2	NA	CASSQSSGPYNEQFF	TGTGCCAGCAGCCAATCTAGCGGGCCCTACAATGAGCAGTTCTTC
TRBV18	TRBJ2-1	NA	NA	CASSPTTGEAEQFF	TGTGCCAGCTCACCAACTACAGGCGAGGCTGAGCAGTTCTTC
TRBV11-3	TRBJ2-3	TRBD2	NA	CASSGASGGGTQYF	TGTGCCAGCAGCGGGGCTAGCGGGGGAGGTACGCAGTATTTT
TRBV19	TRBJ1-2	TRBD1	NA	CASSVPGQVPGYTF	TGTGCCAGTAGTGTACCGGGACAGGTCCCTGGCTACACCTTC
TRBV29-1	TRBJ1-1	NA	few	CSAEPVKGHLSPTEAFF	TGCAGCGCTGAACCCGTCAAAGGACACCTGAGCCCAACTGAAGCTTTCTTT
TRBV5-1	TRBJ2-5	NA	NA	CASSLLDGGETQYF	TGCGCCAGCAGCTTGTTGGACGGGGGAGAGACCCAGTACTTC
TRBV21-1	TRBJ1-1	NA	NA	CASSKTQRAGMNTEAFF	TGTGCCAGCAGCAAAACTCAGCGGGCAGGAATGAACACTGAAGCTTTCTTT
TRBV21-1	TRBJ1-2	NA	NA	CASSLYPGQGYNYGYTF	TGTGCCAGCAGCCTCTACCCGGGACAGGGTTATAACTATGGCTACACCTTC
TRBV18	TRBJ2-5	TRBD2	NA	CASSPRSGSLGETQYF	TGTGCCAGCTCACCCCGTAGCGGGAGCCTAGGGGAGACCCAGTACTTC
TRBV3-1/TRBV3-2	TRBJ1-4	NA	once	CASSLRGEKLFF	TGTGCCAGCAGCCTCAGGGGAGAAAAACTGTTTTTT
TRBV30	TRBJ2-1	TRBD2	few	CAWRLAGAYYNEQFF	TGTGCCTGGAGGCTAGCGGGGGCCTACTACAATGAGCAGTTCTTC
TRBV19	TRBJ2-7	NA	NA	CASSITNRATYEQYF	TGTGCCAGTAGTATCACTAACAGGGCGACTTACGAGCAGTACTTC
TRBV19	TRBJ2-5	TRBD1	NA	CASSIGRQGNLETQYF	TGTGCCAGTAGTATAGGCAGACAGGGGAACCTAGAGACCCAGTACTTC
TRBV5-1	TRBJ1-3	NA	NA	CASSQLPGNSGNTIYF	TGCGCCAGCAGCCAGCTCCCAGGGAACTCTGGAAACACCATATATTTT
TRBV19	TRBJ2-7	TRBD1	NA	CASRGQGPNEQYF	TGTGCCAGTAGGGGACAGGGCCCCAACGAGCAGTACTTC
TRBV6-5	TRBJ1-3	TRBD1	NA	CASSLTGGPAIYF	TGTGCCAGCAGTCTCACAGGGGGGCCCGCCATATATTTT
TRBV3-1/TRBV3-2	TRBJ2-7	TRBD1	NA	CASSPGGQGREQYF	TGTGCCAGCAGCCCAGGGGGACAGGGGCGCGAGCAGTACTTC
TRBV10-3	TRBJ1-2	NA	NA	CAIRNTYGYTF	TGTGCCATCAGGAACACCTATGGCTACACCTTC
TRBV4-1	TRBJ1-4	NA	NA	CASSQGQENEKLFF	TGCGCCAGCAGCCAAGGTCAAGAGAATGAAAAACTGTTTTTT
TRBV7-8	TRBJ2-2	NA	NA	CASSMRTDRTGELFF	TGTGCCAGCAGCATGAGGACGGACCGAACCGGGGAGCTGTTTTTT
TRBV11-1	TRBJ1-6	TRBD1	few	CASSLTRQGPTLHF	TGTGCCAGCAGCTTAACTCGACAGGGACCTACCCTCCACTTT
TRBV21-1	TRBJ1-3	NA	NA	CASSKEVSAGFGNTIYF	TGTGCCAGCAGCAAAGAAGTTTCGGCAGGATTCGGAAACACCATATATTTT